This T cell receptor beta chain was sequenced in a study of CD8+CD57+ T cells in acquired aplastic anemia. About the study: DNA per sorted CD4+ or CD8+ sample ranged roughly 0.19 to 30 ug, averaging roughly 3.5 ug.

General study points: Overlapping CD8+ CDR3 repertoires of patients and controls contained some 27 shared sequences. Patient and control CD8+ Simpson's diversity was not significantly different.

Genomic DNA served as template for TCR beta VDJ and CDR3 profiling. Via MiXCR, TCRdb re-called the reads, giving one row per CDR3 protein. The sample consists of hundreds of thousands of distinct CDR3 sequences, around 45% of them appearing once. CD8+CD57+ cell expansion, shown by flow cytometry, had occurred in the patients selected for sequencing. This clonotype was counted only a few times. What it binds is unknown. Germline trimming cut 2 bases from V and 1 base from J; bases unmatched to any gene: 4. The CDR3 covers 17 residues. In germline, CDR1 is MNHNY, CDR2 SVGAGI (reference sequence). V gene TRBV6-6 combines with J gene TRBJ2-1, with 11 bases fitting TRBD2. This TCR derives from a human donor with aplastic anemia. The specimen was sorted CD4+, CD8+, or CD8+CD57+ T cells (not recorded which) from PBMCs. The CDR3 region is CASSYPTSGGSYNEQFF. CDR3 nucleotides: TGTGCCAGCAGTTACCCTACTAGCGGGGGTTCCTACAATGAGCAGTTCTTC.